A single sample is the source of the 8 T cell receptor beta chains below, sequenced in a study of beta chain features in type 1 diabetes (dated by TCRdb to between 2017 and 2018). Study-wide conclusions, independent of this receptor: In all four CD4+ subsets, TCRB CDR3 length was moderately but significantly shorter in type 1 diabetes patients.

These receptors are not linked to any known antigen. Libraries were built with the immunoSEQ multiplex PCR assay. The High Capacity cDNA Reverse Transcription Kit was used to reverse transcribe all of the isolated RNA, meaning that expressed TCRB transcripts were what got sequenced. Not all clones reach the TCRdb copy of this immuneACCESS table, which keeps in-frame sequences only. Checked studies attribute under half of the gap to unresolved V genes and leave the rest unexplained. The sample table holds under 200,000 clones, of which about 8.3% were seen once. Jointly, the top ten make up approximately 0.56% of the sample. Sample: central memory CD4+ T cells from blood. These receptors were collected from a woman between 18 and 29 years old with type 1 diabetes.

This clone was found many times. The gene calls are TRBV4-3 and TRBJ2-5; 11 bases agree with TRBD2. The length of the CDR3 is 16 residues. Losses at the gene ends were 4 bases for V and 3 bases for J; bases not matched to a gene: 7. Germline assignment: CDR1 LGHNA and CDR2 YSLEER. In DNA, the CDR3 is TGCGCCAGCAGCCGGACCGGGACTAGCGGAGAAGAGACCCAGTACTTC. Its protein product is CASSRTGTSGEETQYF.

The sample holds a few counts of this clone. The chain couples TRBV7-2 to TRBJ2-3; D is unresolved. In germline, CDR1 is SGHTA, CDR2 FQGNSA. V lost 1 base and J lost 6, with 8 bases in between. This CDR3 contains 13 residues. CDR3 amino acids: CASSLGASDTQYF. Written as DNA, the CDR3 is TGTGCCAGCAGCTTAGGAGCTTCTGATACGCAGTATTTT.

This rearrangement joins TRBV29-1 to TRBJ2-4; TRBD1 matches 7 bases. Germline CDR1 reads SQVTM; CDR2 reads ANQGSEA. The V gene end was trimmed by 6 bases and the J gene end by 6 bases; junction bases not matched to a gene: 8. The CDR3 contains 13 residues. CDR3: CSVATGVANIQYF. For the CDR3, the DNA is TGCAGCGTAGCAACAGGGGTCGCAAACATTCAGTACTTC.

The V call is TRBV5-1, the J call TRBJ1-2; D possibly corresponds to TRBD1 (5 bases). CDR1 is SGHRS and CDR2 is YFSETQ in the germline V gene. Trimming shortened V by 2 bases and J by 3 bases, and 8 bases separated the two germline ends. The length of the CDR3 is 13 residues. The CDR3 region is CASSFLTDYGYTF. The DNA for the CDR3 is TGCGCCAGCAGCTTCTTGACAGACTATGGCTACACCTTC.

The chain carries TRBV2 and TRBJ1-4; D might be TRBD1 (6 bases). The CDR3 has 13 amino acids. V dropped 7 bases and J dropped 4 bases, with 10 bases sitting between them. Looked up from germline, CDR1 is SNHLY and CDR2 is FYNNEI. The CDR3 sequence: CASTTGGNEKLFF. The CDR3 nucleotides read TGTGCCAGCACGACAGGTGGTAATGAAAAACTGTTTTTT.

This clone was detected only a few times. The V gene is TRBV7-3, the J gene TRBJ2-1; 7 positions match TRBD2. J lost 6 bases, V lost 5 bases, and 10 bases had no gene match. Germline V gene lookup returns CDR1 SGHTA and CDR2 FQGTGA. The CDR3 extends over 15 amino acids. The CDR3: CASSVGGEWANEQFF. DNA of the CDR3: TGTGCCAGCAGCGTGGGGGGGGAGTGGGCCAATGAGCAGTTCTTC.

This chain uses TRBV5-1 with TRBJ1-4; D unresolved. V was cut by 3 bases and J by 5 bases, with 11 bases left in between. The germline gives CDR1 SGHRS, CDR2 YFSETQ. This CDR3 spans 14 amino acids. CDR3 amino acids: CASSSSSTNEKLFF. CDR3 bases: TGCGCCAGCAGCTCGTCAAGCACGAATGAAAAACTGTTTTTT.

The J gene is TRBJ2-3, the V gene TRBV5-1; weak D call: TRBD2 (5 bases). The CDR3 is 13 residues long. The germline gives CDR1 SGHRS, CDR2 YFSETQ. V was shortened by 4 bases and J by 6 bases, with 12 bases between the two germline ends. CDR3 protein: CASSTTRADTQYF. Written as DNA, the CDR3 is TGCGCCAGCAGCACGACGAGGGCGGATACGCAGTATTTT.